Only a few counts were recorded for the clone carrying this TCR beta chain. The germline gives CDR1 GTSNPN, CDR2 SVGIG (reference sequence). V dropped 6 bases and J dropped 9; count of bases not matched to a gene: 6. The CDR3 sequence is 13 residues long. This entry belongs to a study of CD8 T cells in ankylosing spondylitis. TCRdb used MiXCR to reprocess the 5' RACE reads, holding one entry per CDR3 protein. Among some 290,000 distinct CDR3 sequences listed, roughly 20% were seen once. The sequenced sample consisted of blood, either unsorted or a sorted T cell fraction (not recorded which). The receptor was derived from a male donor with ankylosing spondylitis or in good health (not recorded which). V is TRBV30 and J is TRBJ1-6, with 9 bases lining up with TRBD1. The CDR3 protein is CACTDRGFSPLHF. DNA for the CDR3: TGTGCCTGTACCGACAGGGGGTTTTCACCCCTCCACTTT.